The 32 T cell receptor beta chains below come from one sample, sequenced in a study of T cells in Graves' hyperthyroidism and ophthalmopathy. RNA transcripts served as the template for amplifying TCR beta CDR3 regions. HTBI primers were employed in a first-round RT-PCR of the TCR CDR3. TCRdb ran MiXCR on the multiplex PCR reads and lists one entry per CDR3 protein. The sample includes hundreds of thousands of distinct CDR3 sequences, more than 12% of them seen just once. What was sequenced was blood. These receptors were obtained from a woman in her fifties or sixties with Graves' ophthalmopathy.

This chain joins TRBV4-3 and TRBJ2-1; TRBD1 matches at 7 bases. The V and J ends lost 0 bases and 5 bases, in that order; junction bases with no gene match: 1. CDR1 is LGHNA and CDR2 is YSLEER in the germline V gene. The CDR3 runs 14 residues. This chain's CDR3 is CASSQDGTDNEQFF. For the CDR3, the DNA is TGCGCCAGCAGCCAAGATGGGACAGACAATGAGCAGTTCTTC.

This clonotype was seen a handful of times. This may be a read error, as it is one base from a much larger clone. This chain joins TRBV2 and TRBJ1-1; the match to TRBD1 covers 9 bases. Germline V gene sequence: CDR1 SNHLY, CDR2 FYNNEI. The CDR3 consists of 14 residues. V shed 6 bases and J 6 bases; nucleotides not matched to a gene: 8. CDR3 in amino acids: CASSADRGDAEAFF. Here the CDR3 DNA reads TGTGCCAGCAGCGCCGACAGGGGGGACGCTGAAGCTTTCTTT.

This clonotype was seen only a few times. The CDR3 here is CSAREAGQGVWWGNQPQHF. In DNA, the CDR3 is TGCAGTGCTAGAGAGGCGGGACAGGGCGTGTGGTGGGGCAATCAGCCCCAGCATTTT. V and J are TRBV20-1 and TRBJ1-5, with 9 bases fitting TRBD1. The germline V gene has CDR1 DFQATT and CDR2 SNEGSKA (reference sequence). V lost 0 bases and J lost 2; bases outside the gene matches: 14. This CDR3 is 19 amino acids long.

The sample holds many counts of this clonotype. This CDR3 reads CAISGVFYEQYF. The DNA of the CDR3 is TGTGCCATCAGCGGCGTGTTCTACGAGCAGTACTTC. This chain links TRBV10-3 with TRBJ2-7; D not certain. Germline V gene data show CDR1 as ENHRY and CDR2 as SYGVKD. The CDR3 extends over 12 amino acids. V gave up 6 bases and J gave up 3 bases, with 9 bases separating them.

CDR3 DNA: TGTGCCAGCAAATCCCCCCGGCTCGCCGGTAATGAAAAACTGTTTTTT. The encoded protein is CASKSPRLAGNEKLFF. The V and J genes are TRBV6-1 and TRBJ1-4, with D unclear. The V gene lost 7 bases and the J gene lost 4 bases, with 19 bases spanning the gap. The germline CDR1 and CDR2 sequences are MNHNS and SASEGT. There are 16 residues in the CDR3.

In this sample, this clonotype turned up a few times. V gene TRBV25-1 combines with J gene TRBJ2-7; possibly TRBD1 or TRBD2 for D (5 bases each). The V gene lost 3 bases and the J gene lost 6 bases, with 18 bases spanning the gap. The CDR3 consists of 15 residues. The germline V gene encodes CDR1 MGHDK and CDR2 SYGVNS. CDR3 DNA sequence: TGTGCCAGCAGTGACTCTCAGGAAGGGACCTCCGAGCAGTACTTC. This sequence encodes CASSDSQEGTSEQYF.

In its sample, this clonotype was seen many times. The chain employs TRBV20-1 and TRBJ2-7; D not resolved. From germline, CDR1 is DFQATT and CDR2 SNEGSKA (reference sequence). This CDR3 comprises 12 residues. The V gene lost 1 base and the J gene lost 2 bases, with 6 bases spanning the gap. The CDR3 nucleotides read TGCAGTGCTAGAGGAATCACCTACGAGCAGTACTTC. Protein product: CSARGITYEQYF.

This clonotype was recorded at least ten times. The V and J genes are TRBV5-1 and TRBJ2-7; 11 bases fit TRBD2. The CDR3 covers 17 residues. Germline assignment: CDR1 SGHRS and CDR2 YFSETQ. With 2 bases clipped from V and 7 bases from J, the junction kept 14 bases outside the gene matches. The CDR3 DNA reads as TGCGCCAGCAGCTTAAATCCGGGACTAGCGGCCCGCTGGGAGCAGTACTTC. Protein product: CASSLNPGLAARWEQYF.

In its sample, this clonotype was seen many times. The chain recombines TRBV28 with TRBJ1-2; 8 bases map to TRBD1. J lost 13 bases, V lost 6 bases, and 10 bases had no gene match. Per the germline V gene, CDR1 is MDHEN and CDR2 is SYDVKM. The CDR3 is made up of 12 amino acids. The CDR3 sequence: CASSQAGGWFTF. The CDR3, as DNA: TGTGCCAGCAGCCAAGCAGGGGGCTGGTTCACCTTC.

This rearrangement joins TRBV7-9 to TRBJ2-2; TRBD1 aligns across 11 bases. V shed 5 bases and J 6 bases; nucleotides not matched to a gene: 8. This CDR3 region has 16 residues. Germline assignment: CDR1 SEHNR and CDR2 FQNEAQ (reference sequence). The CDR3 coding sequence is TGTGCCAGCAGCCAGCCGGGACAGGGGGTTTCCGGGGAGCTGTTTTTT. This sequence encodes CASSQPGQGVSGELFF.

The V gene is TRBV19, the J gene TRBJ1-5; no reliable D call. The V and J ends lost 1 base and 0 bases respectively, with 22 bases between them. The CDR3 spans 20 residues. Per the germline V gene, CDR1 is LNHDA and CDR2 is SQIVND (reference sequence). The CDR3 bases are TGTGCCAGTAGTATAGGGACGTCTCCTCCTTCTCCATATAGCAATCAGCCCCAGCATTTT. As protein: CASSIGTSPPSPYSNQPQHF.

This clonotype came up many times. The genes are TRBV28 and TRBJ2-2; 9 positions agree with TRBD2. This CDR3 region has 18 residues. Germline trimming cut 0 bases from V and 5 bases from J; bases unmatched to any gene: 10. Germline CDR1 reads MDHEN; CDR2 reads SYDVKM. CDR3 coding DNA: TGTGCCAGCAGTTTATGGGCCCCTTTAGCGGGAGTGACCGGGGAGCTGTTTTTT. Protein: CASSLWAPLAGVTGELFF.

The chain links TRBV5-1 to TRBJ2-1; TRBD2 matches at 8 bases. Germline CDR1 SGHRS, CDR2 YFSETQ. The V and J ends lost 0 bases and 6 bases, in that order; junction bases with no gene match: 11. The CDR3 is made up of 17 amino acids. For the CDR3, the DNA is TGCGCCAGCAGCTTGGCCGGCCAAGCGGGAGTCGGCAATGAGCAGTTCTTC. This codes for CASSLAGQAGVGNEQFF.

The table lists this clonotype with many counts. The chain couples TRBV12-3 or TRBV12-4 to TRBJ2-1, with D perhaps matching TRBD2 (5 bases). V was clipped by 8 bases and J by 7 bases, with 24 bases between them. The CDR3 length is 16 residues. CDR3 loop: CASLSSYGRAGNEQFF. For the CDR3, the DNA is TGTGCCAGCCTTTCCTCTTATGGGCGGGCCGGGAATGAGCAGTTCTTC.

This clonotype came up many times. The rearrangement links TRBV2 to TRBJ2-3; D uncertain. Per the germline V gene, CDR1 is SNHLY and CDR2 is FYNNEI. The CDR3 runs to 13 residues. Trimming pared 2 bases from V and 0 bases from J, leaving 3 bases between. For the CDR3, the DNA is TGTGCCAGCAGTGAAAGGAGCACAGATACGCAGTATTTT. Encoded protein: CASSERSTDTQYF.

This clonotype was detected ten times or more. The J gene is TRBJ2-3, the V gene TRBV28, with a possible D match to TRBD2 (5 bases). The CDR3 contains 15 residues. CDR1 and CDR2 from the germline V gene are MDHEN and SYDVKM. With 4 bases removed from V and 0 bases from J, the gap between germline ends came to 11 bases. DNA of the CDR3: TGTGCCAGCAGTTCGTATAGCGAGAGCACAGATACGCAGTATTTT. As protein: CASSSYSESTDTQYF.

This rearrangement joins TRBV29-1 to TRBJ2-5; D is unclear. This CDR3 is 12 amino acids long. Germline V gene data show CDR1 as SQVTM and CDR2 as ANQGSEA. Trimming took 1 base from V and 5 from J, leaving 8 bases between them. The CDR3 DNA reads as TGCAGCGTTGAAGCTGGGATGGAGACCCAGTACTTC. It yields the protein CSVEAGMETQYF.

This clonotype has more than one count but fewer than ten. This chain uses TRBV4-2 with TRBJ2-7; D is perhaps TRBD2 (5 bases). This CDR3 spans 15 amino acids. Germline V gene sequence: CDR1 LGHNA, CDR2 YNFKEQ. Trimming took 2 bases from V and 2 from J, leaving 13 bases between them. The CDR3 loop reads CASSQRDYRTYEQYF. The CDR3 nucleotides read TGTGCCAGCAGCCAACGTGACTACCGTACCTACGAGCAGTACTTC.

This chain joins TRBV4-3 and TRBJ2-3; a possible D gene is TRBD1 (5 bases). Germline values: CDR1 LGHNA, CDR2 YSLEER. V gave up 4 bases and J gave up 2 bases, with 13 bases separating them. This CDR3 is 15 amino acids long. In DNA form, the CDR3 reads TGCGCCAGCAGCCGAGACGACAGACTCACAGATACGCAGTATTTT. This translates into CASSRDDRLTDTQYF.

This clonotype was recorded at least ten times. The CDR3 nucleotides are TGTGCCAGCTCGTCTAGCGGGAGGTACGAGCAGTACTTC. As protein: CASSSSGRYEQYF. The chain has TRBV7-9 and TRBJ2-7; TRBD2 matches at 11 bases. The V gene's germline CDR1 is SEHNR and CDR2 FQNEAQ (reference sequence). After removal of 8 bases from V and 4 bases from J, the junction contained 4 bases not matched to a gene. The CDR3 contains 13 residues.

This clonotype was recorded many times. V and J are TRBV20-1 and TRBJ2-5; unclear D gene. Trimming cost V 3 bases and J 2 bases, with 7 bases left between them. Germline V gene lookup returns CDR1 DFQATT and CDR2 SNEGSKA (reference sequence). The CDR3 is 12 residues long. CDR3 region: CSASGIQETQYF. The CDR3 DNA follows: TGCAGTGCTAGTGGTATACAAGAGACCCAGTACTTC.

This clonotype was counted ten times or more. The chain carries TRBV5-1 and TRBJ1-1, with 7 bases fitting TRBD1. Germline assignment: CDR1 SGHRS and CDR2 YFSETQ. With V trimmed by 0 bases and J by 3 bases, 5 bases remained unmatched. This CDR3 comprises 15 residues. The CDR3 loop is CASSLVQGLDTEAFF. The CDR3 DNA sequence: TGCGCCAGCAGCTTGGTACAGGGGCTGGACACTGAAGCTTTCTTT.

This clonotype was seen ten or more times. This chain's CDR3 is CASSTDNSVQPQHF. The CDR3 bases are TGTGCCAGTAGTACCGATAACAGCGTTCAGCCCCAGCATTTT. The rearrangement links TRBV19 to TRBJ1-5; unclear D gene. Trimming removed 4 bases from V and 6 bases from J, with 13 bases in between. The germline V gene encodes CDR1 LNHDA and CDR2 SQIVND (reference sequence). CDR3 length: 14 amino acids.

This clonotype has a count of ten or more. The chain has TRBV5-1 and TRBJ2-7; 14 bases match TRBD2. CDR3 length: 17 residues. With 4 bases clipped from V and 4 bases from J, the junction kept 10 bases outside the gene matches. Looked up from germline, CDR1 is SGHRS and CDR2 is YFSETQ. The CDR3 is CASSPRLAGGPRYEQYF. CDR3 DNA: TGCGCCAGCAGCCCAAGACTAGCGGGAGGGCCTAGGTACGAGCAGTACTTC.

This clonotype was detected only a few times. V and J are TRBV7-9 and TRBJ1-1; D ambiguous. The CDR3 is 17 residues long. Trimming removed 0 bases at V and 0 bases at J, with 14 bases between. In germline, CDR1 is SEHNR, CDR2 FQNEAQ (reference sequence). Here the CDR3 reads CASSLALADFMNTEAFF. The CDR3 nucleotides are TGTGCCAGCAGCTTAGCGCTAGCAGACTTCATGAACACTGAAGCTTTCTTT.

This clonotype occurred many times. The chain joins TRBV12-3 or TRBV12-4 to TRBJ1-1; no clear D gene. The CDR3 runs to 15 residues. V lost 3 bases and J 1 base, leaving 12 bases between the germline ends. The DNA for the CDR3 is TGTGCCAGCAGTTTGGTTGGGTCACAGAACACTGAAGCTTTCTTT. Its protein product is CASSLVGSQNTEAFF.

The sample holds many counts of this clonotype. The V gene is TRBV28, the J gene TRBJ1-1; D gene uncertain. The germline V and J ends were trimmed by 3 bases and 0 bases, with 8 bases remaining between them. Germline V gene lookup returns CDR1 MDHEN and CDR2 SYDVKM. The CDR3 loop spans 14 amino acids. The CDR3 loop reads CASSFGQMNTEAFF. DNA of the CDR3: TGTGCCAGCAGTTTCGGGCAGATGAACACTGAAGCTTTCTTT.

The sample holds many counts of this clonotype. The chain is built from TRBV7-2 and TRBJ2-1; 10 nucleotides agree with TRBD2. In germline, CDR1 is SGHTA, CDR2 FQGNSA. The J segment lost 8 bases and the V segment lost 2 bases, leaving 6 bases of the junction unmatched. The CDR3 is 15 amino acids. The CDR3 nucleotides are TGTGCCAGCAGCTTATCTAGCGGGAGTTATGATGAGCAGTTCTTC. Amino acids: CASSLSSGSYDEQFF.

There are many counts of this clonotype. The DNA of the CDR3 is TGCAGCGTTGAAGATGGGGGGAACACTGAAGCTTTCTTT. Its protein is CSVEDGGNTEAFF. The chain uses TRBV29-1 and TRBJ1-1, with D possibly TRBD1 on 5 matching bases. CDR3 length: 13 amino acids. With 0 bases removed from V and 1 base from J, the gap between germline ends came to 6 bases. Germline loops: CDR1 SQVTM, CDR2 ANQGSEA. Using reference TRBV29-1 and TRBJ1-1 for the parts outside the CDR3, the full variable domain is SAVISQKPSRDICQRGTSLTIQCQVDSQVTMMFWYRQQPGQSLTLIATANQGSEATYESGFVIDKFPISRPNLTFSTLTVSNMSPEDSSIYLCSVEDGGNTEAFFGQGTRLTVV.

The table lists this clonotype with many counts. The J gene is TRBJ2-2, the V gene TRBV7-9; no clear D. This CDR3 is built from 14 residues. Germline V lookup: CDR1 SEHNR, CDR2 FQNEAQ (reference sequence). V was cut by 3 bases and J by 1 base, with 6 bases left in between. The CDR3 loop reads CASSFGQNTGELFF. As DNA, the CDR3 is TGTGCCAGCAGCTTTGGTCAGAACACCGGGGAGCTGTTTTTT.

Ten or more counts support this clonotype. V gene TRBV20-1 combines with J gene TRBJ2-2; 10 nucleotides agree with TRBD1. CDR1 is DFQATT, CDR2 SNEGSKA, per germline (reference sequence). This CDR3 comprises 17 residues. V was clipped by 6 bases and J by 3 bases; unmatched bases: 13. For the CDR3, the DNA is TGCAGTGCCCGGGACAGGGGCCCCACCTATGACACCGGGGAGCTGTTTTTT. Translated, it gives CSARDRGPTYDTGELFF.

On this clonotype itself: Given a much more abundant clone one base away, this may be a read error. V is TRBV28 and J is TRBJ1-1; D is undetermined. Germline CDR1 and CDR2: MDHEN and SYDVKM. This CDR3 comprises 15 residues. For the CDR3, the DNA is TGTGCCAGCGGTTTACATCCCCCTAGGAGCACTGAAGCTTTCTTT. This codes for CASGLHPPRSTEAFF.